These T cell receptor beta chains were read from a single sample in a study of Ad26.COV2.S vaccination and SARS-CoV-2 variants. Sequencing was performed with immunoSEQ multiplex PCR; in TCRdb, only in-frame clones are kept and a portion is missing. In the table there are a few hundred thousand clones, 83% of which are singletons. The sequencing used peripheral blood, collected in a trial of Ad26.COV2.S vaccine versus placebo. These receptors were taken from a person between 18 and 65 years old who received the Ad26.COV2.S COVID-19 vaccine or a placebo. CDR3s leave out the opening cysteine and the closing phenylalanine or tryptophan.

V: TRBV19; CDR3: ASSIVGVGGNQPQH
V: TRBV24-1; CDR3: ATSRGLGLYLDNEQF
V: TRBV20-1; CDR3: SASATGRNTEAF
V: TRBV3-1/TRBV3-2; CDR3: ASSQGGVRTGPGYT
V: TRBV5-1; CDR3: ASSLEVGGDTEAF
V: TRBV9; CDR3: ASSVAGQETQY
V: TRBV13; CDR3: ASDRTGNDSPLH
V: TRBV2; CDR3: ASRARAEHNSPLH
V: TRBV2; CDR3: ATTPEGRPYEQY
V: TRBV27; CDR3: ASRAFGGSYGYT
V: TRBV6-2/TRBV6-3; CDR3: ASSYNPETEAF
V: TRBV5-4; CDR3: ASSLGGSGPDTQY
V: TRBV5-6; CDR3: ASSFSGDSPLH
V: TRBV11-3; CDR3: ASSPQGGEQF
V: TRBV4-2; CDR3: ASSQDGHSTDTQY
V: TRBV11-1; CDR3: ASSLGMTDYGYT
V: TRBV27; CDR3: ASSRQVSNQPQH
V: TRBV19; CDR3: ASSIRVINEKLF
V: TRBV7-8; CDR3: ASSSSTVSPIGYT
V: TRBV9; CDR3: ASSVGTRGEQF
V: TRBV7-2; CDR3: ASSLERGRVQETQY
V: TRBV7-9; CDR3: ASSFGTGGNQPQH
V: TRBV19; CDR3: ASSIGDNEQF
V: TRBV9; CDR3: ASSPWTSSSLNEQF
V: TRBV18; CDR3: ASSPSPWVDTDTQY
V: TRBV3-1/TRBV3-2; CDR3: ASSQQLAGSYEQY
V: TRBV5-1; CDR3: ASSLAWNSEAF
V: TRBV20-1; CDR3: SASSNGYT
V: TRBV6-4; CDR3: ASRGGASNQPQH
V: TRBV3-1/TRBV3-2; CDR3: ASSFSTGYT
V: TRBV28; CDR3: ASSQGNLAGVSGDTQY
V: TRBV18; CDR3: ASSPPTLQETQY
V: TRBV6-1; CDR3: ASTWREGLQQY
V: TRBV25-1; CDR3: ASSGWGLGNEQF
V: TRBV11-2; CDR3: ASSSDGLRNTEAF
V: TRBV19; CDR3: ASSIVGANVLT
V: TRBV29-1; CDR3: SVVQGGNTEAF
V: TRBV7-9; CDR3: ASSLGQGGNSPLH
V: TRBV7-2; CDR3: ASSSRSGGGDTQY
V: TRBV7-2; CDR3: ASSPILTSGGLQETQY